This T cell receptor beta chain was sequenced during a study of CD8 T cells in Susac syndrome. General study results and limits: Acknowledgment was made by the study that its TCR sequencing and HLA analysis involved a relatively small number of individuals.

V gave up 7 bases and J gave up 8 bases; unmatched junction bases: 3. This CDR3 region has 10 residues. The germline CDR1 and CDR2 sequences are SQVTM and ANQGSEA. The multiple sclerosis controls were treatment-naive patients, and their relapsing-remitting disease was stable or active. An amount of RNA that ranged from roughly 0.45 to 1 ug was reverse transcribed with random hexamers. TCR beta CDR3 was amplified by immunoSEQ covering 54 Vbeta and 13 Jbeta. TCRdb called the immunoSEQ multiplex PCR reads again in MiXCR, with one record for every CDR3 protein. The sample consists of roughly 200,000 distinct CDR3 sequences, around 95% of them appearing once. As to this clonotype: What it binds is not known.

This TCR came from a human donor with multiple sclerosis. V usage is TRBV29-1 and J usage is TRBJ1-1, with 8 bases fitting TRBD1. Sequenced sample: CD4+ T cells from PBMCs. This CDR3 is CSDGDREAFF. CDR3 bases: TGCAGCGACGGGGACAGGGAAGCTTTCTTT.